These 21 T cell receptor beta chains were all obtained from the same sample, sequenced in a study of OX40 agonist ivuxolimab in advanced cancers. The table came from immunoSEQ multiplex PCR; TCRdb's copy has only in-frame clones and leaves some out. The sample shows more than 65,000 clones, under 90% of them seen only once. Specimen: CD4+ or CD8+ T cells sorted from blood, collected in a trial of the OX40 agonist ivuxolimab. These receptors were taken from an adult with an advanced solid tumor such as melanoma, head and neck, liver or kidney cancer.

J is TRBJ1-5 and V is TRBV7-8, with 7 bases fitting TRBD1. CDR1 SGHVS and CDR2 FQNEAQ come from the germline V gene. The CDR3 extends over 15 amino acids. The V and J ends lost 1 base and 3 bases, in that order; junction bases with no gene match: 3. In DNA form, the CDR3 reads TGTGCCAGCAGCTTAGGGGACAGCCCCAATCAGCCCCAGCATTTT. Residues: CASSLGDSPNQPQHF.

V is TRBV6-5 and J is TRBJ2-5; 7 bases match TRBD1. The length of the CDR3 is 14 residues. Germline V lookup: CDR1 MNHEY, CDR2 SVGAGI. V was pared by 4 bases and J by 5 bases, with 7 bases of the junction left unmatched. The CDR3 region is CASSSDRPGETQYF. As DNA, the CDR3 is TGTGCCAGCAGTTCGGACAGGCCTGGGGAGACCCAGTACTTC.

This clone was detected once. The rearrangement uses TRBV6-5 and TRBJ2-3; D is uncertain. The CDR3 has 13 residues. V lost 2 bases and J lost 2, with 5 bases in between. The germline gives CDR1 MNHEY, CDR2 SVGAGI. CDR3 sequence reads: CASSYVATDTQYF. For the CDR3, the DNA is TGTGCCAGCAGTTACGTAGCCACAGATACGCAGTATTTT.

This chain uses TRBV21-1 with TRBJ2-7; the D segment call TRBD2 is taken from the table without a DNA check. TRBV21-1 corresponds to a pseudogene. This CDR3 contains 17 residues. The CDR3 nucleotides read TGTGCCAGCAGCAAAGGGGTCGAGCGGGAGGGTCTTTCCGAGCAGTACTTC. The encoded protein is CASSKGVEREGLSEQYF.

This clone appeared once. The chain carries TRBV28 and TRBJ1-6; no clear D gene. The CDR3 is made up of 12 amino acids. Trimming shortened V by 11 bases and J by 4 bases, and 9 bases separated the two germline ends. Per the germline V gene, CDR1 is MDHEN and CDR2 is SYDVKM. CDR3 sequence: CAVGVYNSPLHF. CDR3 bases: TGTGCCGTGGGAGTGTATAATTCACCCCTCCACTTT.

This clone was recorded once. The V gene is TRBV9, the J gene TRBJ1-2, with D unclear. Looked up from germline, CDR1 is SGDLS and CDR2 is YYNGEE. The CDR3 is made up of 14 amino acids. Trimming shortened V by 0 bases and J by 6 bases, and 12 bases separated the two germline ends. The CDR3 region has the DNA TGTGCCAGCAGCGTAGGTGCCGCCTGGGATGGCTACACCTTC. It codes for CASSVGAAWDGYTF.

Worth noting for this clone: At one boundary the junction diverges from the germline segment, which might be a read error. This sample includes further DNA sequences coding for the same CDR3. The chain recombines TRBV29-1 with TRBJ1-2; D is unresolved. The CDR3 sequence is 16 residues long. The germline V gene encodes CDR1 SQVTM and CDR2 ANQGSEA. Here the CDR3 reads CSVEDPGRHSNYGYTF. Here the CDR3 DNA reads TGCAGCGTTGAAGATCCCGGTCGACACTCTAACTATGGTTACACCTTC.

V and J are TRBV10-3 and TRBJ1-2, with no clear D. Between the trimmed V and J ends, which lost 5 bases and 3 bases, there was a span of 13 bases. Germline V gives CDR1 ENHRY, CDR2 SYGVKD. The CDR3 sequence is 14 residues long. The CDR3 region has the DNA TGTGCCATCAGTAACCCCTCAGTTGACTATGGCTACACCTTC. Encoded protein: CAISNPSVDYGYTF.

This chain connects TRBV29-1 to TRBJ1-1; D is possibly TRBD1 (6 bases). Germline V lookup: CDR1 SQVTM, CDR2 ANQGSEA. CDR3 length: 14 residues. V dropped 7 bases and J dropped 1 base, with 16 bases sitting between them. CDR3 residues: CSARGYFGNTEAFF. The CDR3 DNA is TGCAGCGCCAGGGGCTATTTCGGGAACACTGAAGCTTTCTTT. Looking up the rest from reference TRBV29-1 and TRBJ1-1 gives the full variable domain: SAVISQKPSRDICQRGTSLTIQCQVDSQVTMMFWYRQQPGQSLTLIATANQGSEATYESGFVIDKFPISRPNLTFSTLTVSNMSPEDSSIYLCSARGYFGNTEAFFGQGTRLTVV.

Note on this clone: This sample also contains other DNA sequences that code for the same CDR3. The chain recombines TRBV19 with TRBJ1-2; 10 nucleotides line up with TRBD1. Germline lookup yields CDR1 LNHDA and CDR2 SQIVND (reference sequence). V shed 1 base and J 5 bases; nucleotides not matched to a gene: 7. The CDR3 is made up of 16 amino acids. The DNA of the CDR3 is TGTGCCAGTAGTATAGCAGGACAGGGGGGTTGGTATGGCTACACCTTC. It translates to CASSIAGQGGWYGYTF.

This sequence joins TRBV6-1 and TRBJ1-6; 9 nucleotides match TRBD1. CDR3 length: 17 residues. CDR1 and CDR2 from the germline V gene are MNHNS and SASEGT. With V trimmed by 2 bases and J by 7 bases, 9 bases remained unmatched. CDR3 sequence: CASSETLTGGTNSPLHF. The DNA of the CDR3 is TGTGCCAGCAGTGAAACCCTGACAGGGGGTACCAATTCACCCCTCCACTTT.

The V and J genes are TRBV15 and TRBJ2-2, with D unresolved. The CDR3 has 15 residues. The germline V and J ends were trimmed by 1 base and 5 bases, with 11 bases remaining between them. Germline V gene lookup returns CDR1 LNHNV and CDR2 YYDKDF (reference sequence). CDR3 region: CATSRGGILTGELFF. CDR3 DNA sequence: TGTGCCACCAGCAGAGGGGGAATCTTAACCGGGGAGCTGTTTTTT. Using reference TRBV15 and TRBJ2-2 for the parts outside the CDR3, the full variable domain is DAMVIQNPRYQVTQFGKPVTLSCSQTLNHNVMYWYQQKSSQAPKLLFHYYDKDFNNEADTPDNFQSRRPNTSFCFLDIRSPGLGDTAMYLCATSRGGILTGELFFGEGSRLTVL.

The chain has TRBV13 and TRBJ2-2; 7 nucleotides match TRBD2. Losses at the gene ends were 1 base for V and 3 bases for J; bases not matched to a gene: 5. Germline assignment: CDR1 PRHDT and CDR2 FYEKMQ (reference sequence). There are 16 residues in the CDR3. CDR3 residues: CASSLDGRTYTGELFF. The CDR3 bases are TGTGCCAGCAGCTTAGACGGGAGGACCTACACCGGGGAGCTGTTTTTT. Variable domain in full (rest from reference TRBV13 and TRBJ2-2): AAGVIQSPRHLIKEKRETATLKCYPIPRHDTVYWYQQGPGQDPQFLISFYEKMQSDKGSIPDRFSAQQFSDYHSELNMSSLELGDSALYFCASSLDGRTYTGELFFGEGSRLTVL.

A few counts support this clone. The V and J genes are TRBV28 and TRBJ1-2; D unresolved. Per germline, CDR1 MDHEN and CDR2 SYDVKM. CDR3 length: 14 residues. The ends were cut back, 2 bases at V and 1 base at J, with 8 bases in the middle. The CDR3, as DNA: TGTGCCAGCAGTTTAAGAGTAAATAACTATGGCTACACCTTC. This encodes CASSLRVNNYGYTF.

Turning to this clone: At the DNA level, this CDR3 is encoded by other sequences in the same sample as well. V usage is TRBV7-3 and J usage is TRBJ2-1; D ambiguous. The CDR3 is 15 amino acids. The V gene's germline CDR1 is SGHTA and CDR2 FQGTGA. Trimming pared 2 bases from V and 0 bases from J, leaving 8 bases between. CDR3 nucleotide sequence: TGTGCCAGCAGCTTAGGGGATAGCTCCTACAATGAGCAGTTCTTC. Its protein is CASSLGDSSYNEQFF.

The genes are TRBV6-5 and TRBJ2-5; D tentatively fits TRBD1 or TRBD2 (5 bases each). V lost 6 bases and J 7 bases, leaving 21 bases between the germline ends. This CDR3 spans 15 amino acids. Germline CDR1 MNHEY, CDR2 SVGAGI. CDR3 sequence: CASSPTGTLSGTQYF. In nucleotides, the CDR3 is TGTGCCAGCAGCCCCACCGGGACCCTGAGCGGGACCCAGTACTTC.

CDR3: CASSLAERETHGQFF. CDR3 DNA: TGCGCCAGCAGCTTGGCCGAGCGGGAGACCCACGGGCAGTTCTTC. V is TRBV5-1 and J is TRBJ2-1, with 8 nucleotides matching TRBD2. Germline V gives CDR1 SGHRS, CDR2 YFSETQ. J gave up 12 bases and V 0 bases, and 11 bases lay outside the gene matches. The CDR3 extends over 15 amino acids.

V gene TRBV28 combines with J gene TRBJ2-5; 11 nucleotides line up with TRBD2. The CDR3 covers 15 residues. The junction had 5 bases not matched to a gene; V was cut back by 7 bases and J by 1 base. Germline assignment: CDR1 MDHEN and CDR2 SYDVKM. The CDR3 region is CASISGGAGQETQYF. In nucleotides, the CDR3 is TGTGCCAGCATTAGCGGGGGGGCTGGCCAAGAGACCCAGTACTTC.

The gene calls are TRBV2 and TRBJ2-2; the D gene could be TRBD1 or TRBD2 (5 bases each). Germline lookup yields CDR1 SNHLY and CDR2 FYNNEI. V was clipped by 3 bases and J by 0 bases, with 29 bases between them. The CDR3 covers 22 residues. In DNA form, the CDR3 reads TGTGCCAGCAGTGACCGGACTCCGTCTGCTACGGACACCCTAGCGAACACCGGGGAGCTGTTTTTT. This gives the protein CASSDRTPSATDTLANTGELFF.

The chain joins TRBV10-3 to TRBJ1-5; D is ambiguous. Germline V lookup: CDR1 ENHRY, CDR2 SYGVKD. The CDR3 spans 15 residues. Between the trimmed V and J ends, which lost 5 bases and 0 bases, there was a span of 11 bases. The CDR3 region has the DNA TGTGCCATCAGTCAGGCAGACGATAGCAATCAGCCCCAGCATTTT. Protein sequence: CAISQADDSNQPQHF.

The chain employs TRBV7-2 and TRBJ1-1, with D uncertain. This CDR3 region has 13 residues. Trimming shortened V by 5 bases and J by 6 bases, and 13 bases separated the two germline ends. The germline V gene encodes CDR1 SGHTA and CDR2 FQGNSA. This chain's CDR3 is CASSQVAGAEAFF. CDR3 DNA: TGTGCCAGCAGCCAAGTAGCGGGCGCTGAAGCTTTCTTT. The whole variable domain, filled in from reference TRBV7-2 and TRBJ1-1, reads GAGVSQSPSNKVTEKGKDVELRCDPISGHTALYWYRQSLGQGLEFLIYFQGNSAPDKSGLPSDRFSAERTGGSVSTLTIQRTQQEDSAVYLCASSQVAGAEAFFGQGTRLTVV.